The clone carrying this TCR beta chain has more than one count but fewer than ten. The antigen is undetermined. The authors incorporated unique molecular identifiers into the TCR beta cDNA libraries. TCRdb used MiXCR to reprocess the PCR reads, holding one entry per CDR3 protein. The sample consists of 350,000 to 450,000 distinct CDR3 sequences, 35% to 45% of them appearing once. These data are taken from a study of post-analysis software for immune sequencing data. General study points: Relative to controls, patients had a few TRBV segments at higher frequency, with TRBV5-6, TRBV5-1 and TRBV20-1 among these.

Trimming removed 3 bases at V and 6 bases at J, with 17 bases between. The length of the CDR3 is 15 residues. The specimen was blood. This clonotype was obtained from a girl aged 2 to 10 with multiple sclerosis. V and J are TRBV12-3 or TRBV12-4 and TRBJ1-2, with TRBD1 as a possible D gene (5 bases). This CDR3 reads CASSFFSQRGNGYTF. The CDR3 DNA follows: TGTGCCAGCAGTTTTTTTAGTCAGCGGGGGAATGGCTACACCTTC.